Presented here are 18 T cell receptor beta chains from one specimen sequenced in a study of cytomegalovirus exposure and HLA in healthy donors. A multiplex PCR was run with 60 Vbeta primers and 13 Jbeta primers. Clones were read by immunoSEQ multiplex PCR, and TCRdb kept only the in-frame ones, dropping some. This table lists 150,000 to 200,000 clones. The source material was PBMCs. Every receptor here comes from a man younger than 45 in good health and CMV-seronegative.

V is TRBV5-1 and J is TRBJ2-7; 7 bases are shared with TRBD2. The germline gives CDR1 SGHRS, CDR2 YFSETQ. CDR3 length: 16 amino acids. The ends lost 4 bases at V and 2 bases at J; junction bases unmatched: 12. The CDR3 spells CASSPLAEGPTYEQYF. DNA of the CDR3: TGCGCCAGCAGCCCTCTAGCGGAGGGACCCACCTACGAGCAGTACTTC.

The chain has TRBV6-5 and TRBJ2-1; D possibly corresponds to TRBD2 (6 bases). V was cut by 5 bases and J by 5 bases, with 16 bases left in between. Germline V gene sequence: CDR1 MNHEY, CDR2 SVGAGI. The CDR3 spans 15 residues. The chain's CDR3 is CASSLRGGANNEQFF. The CDR3 DNA is TGTGCCAGCAGTCTCCGCGGCGGGGCCAACAATGAGCAGTTCTTC.

The rearrangement uses TRBV28 and TRBJ2-7; D may be TRBD1 (6 bases). V lost 3 bases to trimming and J lost 2 bases, with 23 bases between them. CDR1 is MDHEN, CDR2 SYDVKM, per germline. The CDR3 totals 18 residues. In nucleotides, the CDR3 is TGTGCCAGCAGTTTTATCGGACAGACTATCCCCCAGACCTACGAGCAGTACTTC. It codes for CASSFIGQTIPQTYEQYF.

The chain links TRBV18 to TRBJ2-7, with D maybe TRBD2 (5 bases). V was clipped by 2 bases and J by 5 bases, with 19 bases between them. CDR3 length: 16 amino acids. CDR1 and CDR2 (germline): KGHSH, LQKENI. The CDR3 DNA reads as TGTGCCAGCTCACCAAACGAAGCACTAGTCCCCAACGAGCAGTACTTC. Translated: CASSPNEALVPNEQYF.

The chain uses TRBV15 and TRBJ2-1; tentative D call: TRBD2 (6 bases). V lost 8 bases, J lost 3 bases, and 11 bases lay in between. In germline, CDR1 is LNHNV, CDR2 YYDKDF (reference sequence). The CDR3 sequence is 13 residues long. CDR3 nucleotide sequence: TGTGCCACCGAGCGGGTGTACTACAATGAGCAGTTCTTC. Translated: CATERVYYNEQFF.

The chain links TRBV4-2 to TRBJ1-5; maybe TRBD1 (5 bases). V lost 1 base and J 7 bases, leaving 17 bases between the germline ends. The CDR3 extends over 16 amino acids. CDR1 and CDR2 from the germline V gene are LGHNA and YNFKEQ. The CDR3 nucleotides read TGTGCCAGCAGCCAAGGGGTAGGGGCGGTCGGCCAGCCCCAGCATTTT. It codes for CASSQGVGAVGQPQHF.

This chain links TRBV4-1 with TRBJ2-2; 7 nucleotides align to TRBD2. After removal of 1 base from V and 3 bases from J, the junction contained 14 bases not matched to a gene. This CDR3 comprises 19 residues. The germline V gene encodes CDR1 MGHRA and CDR2 YSYEKL. CDR3 DNA sequence: TGCGCCAGCAGCCAAGGCCTCTCCCTTAGGGAGGGGTACACCGGGGAGCTGTTTTTT. As protein: CASSQGLSLREGYTGELFF.

This sequence joins TRBV7-2 and TRBJ2-1; D may be TRBD2 (6 bases). This CDR3 has 13 amino acids. Germline lookup yields CDR1 SGHTA and CDR2 FQGNSA. The V end was cut by 5 bases, the J end by 5 bases, with 10 bases between. This CDR3 reads CASSAGTDNEQFF. CDR3 bases: TGTGCCAGCAGCGCCGGGACTGACAATGAGCAGTTCTTC.

This chain links TRBV19 with TRBJ2-1, with TRBD2 matching 16 bases. The germline gives CDR1 LNHDA, CDR2 SQIVND (reference sequence). The ends lost 5 bases at V and 0 bases at J; junction bases unmatched: 7. There are 19 residues in the CDR3. As DNA, the CDR3 is TGTGCCAGTAGTTCGACCGGGACTAGCGGGGGGGTCTCCTACAATGAGCAGTTCTTC. Translation: CASSSTGTSGGVSYNEQFF.

The V and J genes are TRBV5-4 and TRBJ2-7; 9 bases line up with TRBD1. Germline V gives CDR1 SGHNT, CDR2 YYREEE (reference sequence). V shed 7 bases, J shed 3 bases, and the junction held 11 bases outside the gene matches. CDR3 length: 15 residues. The CDR3 nucleotides read TGTGCCAGCGGGGGACGGGACAGGGTGGACTACGAGCAGTACTTC. It specifies CASGGRDRVDYEQYF. Looking up the rest from reference TRBV5-4 and TRBJ2-7 gives the full variable domain: ETGVTQSPTHLIKTRGQQVTLRCSSQSGHNTVSWYQQALGQGPQFIFQYYREEENGRGNFPPRFSGLQFPNYSSELNVNALELDDSALYLCASGGRDRVDYEQYFGPGTRLTVT.

This chain connects TRBV19 to TRBJ1-5; TRBD1 matches 11 bases. This CDR3 is built from 17 residues. Germline CDR1 reads LNHDA; CDR2 reads SQIVND (reference sequence). V shed 4 bases and J 2 bases; nucleotides not matched to a gene: 7. The CDR3 loop reads CASSSGQGARGNQPQHF. CDR3 sequence (DNA): TGTGCCAGTAGTAGTGGACAGGGGGCGCGGGGCAATCAGCCCCAGCATTTT.

The chain carries TRBV5-1 and TRBJ2-5; 14 nucleotides match TRBD2. The ends lost 2 bases at V and 4 bases at J; junction bases unmatched: 1. The CDR3 sequence is 15 residues long. Germline lookup yields CDR1 SGHRS and CDR2 YFSETQ. The CDR3 DNA is TGCGCCAGCAGCTTCGGGACTAGCGGGGGAGAGACCCAGTACTTC. Its protein is CASSFGTSGGETQYF.

This chain links TRBV19 with TRBJ2-7; D possibly corresponds to TRBD2 (6 bases). Germline CDR1 and CDR2: LNHDA and SQIVND (reference sequence). The CDR3 is 14 amino acids. V was pared by 2 bases and J by 5 bases, with 13 bases between. CDR3 in amino acids: CASSIRRAAHEQYF. As DNA, the CDR3 is TGTGCCAGTAGTATACGGAGGGCCGCCCACGAGCAGTACTTC.

This chain connects TRBV9 to TRBJ1-4; D gene uncertain. V dropped 4 bases and J dropped 5 bases, with 15 bases sitting between them. There are 15 residues in the CDR3. CDR1 is SGDLS and CDR2 is YYNGEE in the germline V gene. CDR3 nucleotide sequence: TGTGCCAGCAGCCCATCCCGGGTAGGAAATGAAAAACTGTTTTTT. It translates to CASSPSRVGNEKLFF.

This chain links TRBV2 with TRBJ2-5, with 16 bases matching TRBD2. The J call may be faulty, since TRBJ2-7 better matches the DNA end. CDR3 length equals 17 residues. CDR1 is SNHLY, CDR2 FYNNEI, per germline. CDR3 loop: CASSEEGLAGGAHEQYF. The CDR3, as DNA: TGTGCCAGCAGTGAGGAGGGACTAGCGGGAGGGGCCCACGAGCAGTACTTC.

The rearrangement links TRBV5-1 to TRBJ1-1; possible D gene TRBD1, 5 bases. Between the trimmed V and J ends, which lost 4 bases and 1 base, there was a span of 11 bases. Germline CDR1 SGHRS, CDR2 YFSETQ. This CDR3 spans 14 amino acids. Written as DNA, the CDR3 is TGCGCCAGCAGCCTCGGGGGGTGGAACACTGAAGCTTTCTTT. It specifies CASSLGGWNTEAFF.

The V and J genes are TRBV5-4 and TRBJ2-3, with 14 bases fitting TRBD2. This CDR3 spans 17 amino acids. V shed 1 base and J 2 bases; nucleotides not matched to a gene: 3. The germline gives CDR1 SGHNT, CDR2 YYREEE (reference sequence). The CDR3 is CASSLRLAGGNTDTQYF. The CDR3 DNA is TGTGCCAGCAGCTTGCGACTAGCGGGGGGGAACACAGATACGCAGTATTTT.

V is TRBV27 and J is TRBJ2-7; 7 nucleotides agree with TRBD2. In germline, CDR1 is MNHEY, CDR2 SMNVEV (reference sequence). The J segment lost 2 bases and the V segment lost 1 base, leaving 5 bases of the junction unmatched. This CDR3 spans 15 amino acids. In DNA form, the CDR3 reads TGTGCCAGCAGTTTATTCGGCGGGAGTACCTACGAGCAGTACTTC. It specifies CASSLFGGSTYEQYF.